This TCR beta chain is drawn from a study of long-term antiretroviral therapy in people with HIV. The study, taken as a whole, reports: Repertoire dominance by clones expanded before ART was seen at all time points. When set beside controls, HIV repertoires had CDR3 length ranges that were narrower.

None of the participants with HIV were treated outside the United States. Ahead of DNA extraction, samples held about 0.95-10 million cryopreserved PBMC each. In the case of this clone: The antigen remains undetermined.

The CDR3 has 14 residues. V lost 5 bases to trimming and J lost 7 bases; unmatched junction nucleotides: 7. Germline V gene lookup returns CDR1 SEHNR and CDR2 FQNEAQ (reference sequence). Sequencing used immunoSEQ v3.0 at survey level. Only in-frame clones appear in the TCRdb table, and some are missing; sequencing was by immunoSEQ multiplex PCR. Here the sample spans tens of thousands of clones, 90% to 95% being singletons. The sequence came from a woman between 45 and 65 years old with HIV. Sample: unsorted PBMCs, taken 3.7 years after starting antiretroviral therapy. The chain joins TRBV7-9 to TRBJ1-5, with 8 positions matching TRBD1. CDR3 nucleotides: TGTGCCAGCAGCCAGGACAGGGCCATGCAGCCCCAGCATTTT. Translated: CASSQDRAMQPQHF.